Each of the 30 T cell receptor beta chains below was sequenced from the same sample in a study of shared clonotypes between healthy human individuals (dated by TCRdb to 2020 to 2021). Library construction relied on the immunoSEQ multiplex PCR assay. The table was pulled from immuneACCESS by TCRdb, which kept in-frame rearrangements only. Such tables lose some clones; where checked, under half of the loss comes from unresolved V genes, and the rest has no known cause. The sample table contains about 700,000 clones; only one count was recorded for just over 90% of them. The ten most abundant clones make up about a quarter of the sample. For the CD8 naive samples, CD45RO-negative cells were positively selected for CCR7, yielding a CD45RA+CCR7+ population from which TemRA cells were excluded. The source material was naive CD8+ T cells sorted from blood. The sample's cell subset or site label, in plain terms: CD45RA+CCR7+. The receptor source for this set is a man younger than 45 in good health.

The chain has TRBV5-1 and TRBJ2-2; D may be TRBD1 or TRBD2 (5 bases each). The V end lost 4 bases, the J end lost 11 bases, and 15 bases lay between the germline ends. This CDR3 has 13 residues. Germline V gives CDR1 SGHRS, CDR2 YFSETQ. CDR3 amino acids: CASSPNQGEELFF. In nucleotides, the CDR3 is TGCGCCAGCAGCCCAAATCAGGGAGAAGAGCTGTTTTTT.

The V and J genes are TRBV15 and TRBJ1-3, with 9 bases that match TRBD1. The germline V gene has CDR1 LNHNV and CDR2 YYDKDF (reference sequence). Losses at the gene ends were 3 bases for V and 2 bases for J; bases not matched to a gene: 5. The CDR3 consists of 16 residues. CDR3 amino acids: CATSSKGQGAGNTIYF. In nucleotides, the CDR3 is TGTGCCACCAGCAGTAAGGGACAGGGTGCTGGAAACACCATATATTTT.

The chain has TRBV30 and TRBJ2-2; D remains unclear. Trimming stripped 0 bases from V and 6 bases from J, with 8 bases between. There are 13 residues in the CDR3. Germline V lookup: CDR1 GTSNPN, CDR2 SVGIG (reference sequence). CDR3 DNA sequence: TGTGCCTGGAGTGTCGGGTATTCCGGGGAGCTGTTTTTT. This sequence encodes CAWSVGYSGELFF.

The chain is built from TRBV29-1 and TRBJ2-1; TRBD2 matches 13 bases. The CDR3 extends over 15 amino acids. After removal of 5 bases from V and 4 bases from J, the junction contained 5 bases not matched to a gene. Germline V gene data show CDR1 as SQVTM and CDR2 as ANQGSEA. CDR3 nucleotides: TGCAGCGTTCACTGGACTAGCGGGGGTTACAATGAGCAGTTCTTC. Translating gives CSVHWTSGGYNEQFF.

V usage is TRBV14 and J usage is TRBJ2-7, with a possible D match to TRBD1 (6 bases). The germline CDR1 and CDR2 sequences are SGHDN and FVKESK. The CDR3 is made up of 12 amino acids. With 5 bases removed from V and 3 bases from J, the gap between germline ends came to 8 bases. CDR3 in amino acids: CASSKDSYEQYF. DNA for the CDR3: TGTGCCAGCAGCAAGGACAGCTACGAGCAGTACTTC.

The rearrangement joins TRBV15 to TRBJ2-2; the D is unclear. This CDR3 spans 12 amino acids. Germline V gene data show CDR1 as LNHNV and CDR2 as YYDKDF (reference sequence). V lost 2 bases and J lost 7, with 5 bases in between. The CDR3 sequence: CATSRNSGELFF. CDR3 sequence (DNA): TGTGCCACCAGCAGAAATAGCGGGGAGCTGTTTTTT.

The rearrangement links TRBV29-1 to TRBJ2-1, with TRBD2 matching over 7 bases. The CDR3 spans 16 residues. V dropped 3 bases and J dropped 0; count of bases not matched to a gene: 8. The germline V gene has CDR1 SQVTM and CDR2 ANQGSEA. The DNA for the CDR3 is TGCAGCGTTGATGGGCTAGCGGAATACTCCTACAATGAGCAGTTCTTC. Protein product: CSVDGLAEYSYNEQFF.

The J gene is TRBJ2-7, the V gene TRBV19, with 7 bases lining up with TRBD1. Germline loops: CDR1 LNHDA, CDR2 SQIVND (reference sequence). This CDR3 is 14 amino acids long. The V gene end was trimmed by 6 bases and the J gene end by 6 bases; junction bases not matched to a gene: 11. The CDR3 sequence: CASRWDSSLGEQYF. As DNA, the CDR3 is TGTGCCAGTAGGTGGGACAGTTCACTGGGCGAGCAGTACTTC.

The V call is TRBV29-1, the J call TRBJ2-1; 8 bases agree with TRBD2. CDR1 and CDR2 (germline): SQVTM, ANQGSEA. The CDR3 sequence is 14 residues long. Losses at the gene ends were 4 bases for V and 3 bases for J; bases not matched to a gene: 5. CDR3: CSVVQLAVYNEQFF. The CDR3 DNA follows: TGCAGCGTTGTTCAACTAGCGGTCTACAATGAGCAGTTCTTC.

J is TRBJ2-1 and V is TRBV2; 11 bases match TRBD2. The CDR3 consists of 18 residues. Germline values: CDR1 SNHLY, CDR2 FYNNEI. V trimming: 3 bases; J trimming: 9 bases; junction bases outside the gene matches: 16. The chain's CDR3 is CASSEAGGQVAGGIEQFF. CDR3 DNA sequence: TGTGCCAGCAGTGAGGCAGGGGGTCAAGTAGCGGGAGGGATTGAGCAGTTCTTC.

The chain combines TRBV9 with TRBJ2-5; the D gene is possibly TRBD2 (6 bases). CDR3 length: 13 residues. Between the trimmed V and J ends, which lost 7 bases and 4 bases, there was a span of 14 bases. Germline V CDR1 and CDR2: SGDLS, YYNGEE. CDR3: CASGRGGGETQYF. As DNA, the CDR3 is TGTGCCAGCGGTCGGGGAGGTGGAGAGACCCAGTACTTC.

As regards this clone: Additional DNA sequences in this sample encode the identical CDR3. DNA for the CDR3: TGTGCCAGCAGCGTAGGAGGGCCATCCTACGAGCAGTACTTC. This gives the protein CASSVGGPSYEQYF. The chain combines TRBV9 with TRBJ2-7; weak D call: TRBD2 (5 bases). CDR3 size: 14 residues. Germline-derived CDR1 and CDR2 are SGDLS and YYNGEE. Trimming removed 0 bases at V and 1 base at J, with 8 bases between.

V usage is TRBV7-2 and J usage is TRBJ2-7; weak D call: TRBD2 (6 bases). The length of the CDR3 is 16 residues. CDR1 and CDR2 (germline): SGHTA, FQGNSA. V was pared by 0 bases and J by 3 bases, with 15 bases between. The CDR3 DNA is TGTGCCAGCAGCTTAGCCCCCAACAGCGGGCTCTACGAGCAGTACTTC. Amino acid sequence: CASSLAPNSGLYEQYF.

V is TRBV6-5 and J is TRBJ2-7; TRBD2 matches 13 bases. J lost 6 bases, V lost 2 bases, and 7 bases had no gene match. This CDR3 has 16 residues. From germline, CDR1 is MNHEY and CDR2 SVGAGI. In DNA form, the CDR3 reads TGTGCCAGCAGTTACCCCGGACTAGCGGGAGTGGTCGAGCAGTACTTC. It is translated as CASSYPGLAGVVEQYF.

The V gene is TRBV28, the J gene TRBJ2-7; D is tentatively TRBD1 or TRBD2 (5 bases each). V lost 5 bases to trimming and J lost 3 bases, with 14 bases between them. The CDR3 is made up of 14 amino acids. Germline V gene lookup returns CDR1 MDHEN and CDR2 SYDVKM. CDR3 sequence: CASSPPAGSYEQYF. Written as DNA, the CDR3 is TGTGCCAGCAGTCCACCTGCAGGGAGCTACGAGCAGTACTTC.

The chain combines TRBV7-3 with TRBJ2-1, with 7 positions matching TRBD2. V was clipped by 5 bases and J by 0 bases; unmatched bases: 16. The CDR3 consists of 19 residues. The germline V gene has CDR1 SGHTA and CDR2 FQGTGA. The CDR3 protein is CASSPKPSGSMSSYNEQFF. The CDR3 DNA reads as TGTGCCAGCAGCCCCAAACCTAGCGGCTCGATGAGCTCCTACAATGAGCAGTTCTTC.

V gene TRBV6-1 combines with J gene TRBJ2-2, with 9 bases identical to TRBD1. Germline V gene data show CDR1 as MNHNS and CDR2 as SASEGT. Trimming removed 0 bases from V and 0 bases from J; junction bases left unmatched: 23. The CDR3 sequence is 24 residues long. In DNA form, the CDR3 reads TGTGCCAGCAGTGAAGCGCTTCTGGACAGGGGCTTTGGTTTCTCTTACGCGAACACCGGGGAGCTGTTTTTT. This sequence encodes CASSEALLDRGFGFSYANTGELFF.

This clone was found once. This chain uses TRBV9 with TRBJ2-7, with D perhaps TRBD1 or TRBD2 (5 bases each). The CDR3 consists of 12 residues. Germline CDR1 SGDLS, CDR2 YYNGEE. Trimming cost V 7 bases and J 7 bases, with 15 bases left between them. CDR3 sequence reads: CASSRDPWEQYF. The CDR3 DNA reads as TGTGCCAGCTCCCGGGACCCATGGGAGCAGTACTTC.

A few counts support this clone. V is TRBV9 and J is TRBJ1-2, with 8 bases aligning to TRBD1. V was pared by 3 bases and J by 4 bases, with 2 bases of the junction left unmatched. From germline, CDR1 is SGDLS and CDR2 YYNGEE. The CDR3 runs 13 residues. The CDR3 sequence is CASSAQGAYGYTF. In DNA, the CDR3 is TGTGCCAGCAGCGCCCAGGGGGCCTATGGCTACACCTTC.

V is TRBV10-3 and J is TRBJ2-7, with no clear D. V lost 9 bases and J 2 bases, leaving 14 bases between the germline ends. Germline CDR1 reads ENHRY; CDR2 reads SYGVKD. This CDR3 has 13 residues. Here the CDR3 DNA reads TGTGCCATAAGGGCTCCGGGCGCCTACGAGCAGTACTTC. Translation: CAIRAPGAYEQYF.

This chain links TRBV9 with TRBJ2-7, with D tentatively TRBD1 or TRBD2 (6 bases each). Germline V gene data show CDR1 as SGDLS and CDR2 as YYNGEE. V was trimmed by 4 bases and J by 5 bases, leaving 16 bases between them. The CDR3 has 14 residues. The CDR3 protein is CASSPGGGSHEQYF. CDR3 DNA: TGTGCCAGCAGCCCCGGAGGGGGATCCCACGAGCAGTACTTC.

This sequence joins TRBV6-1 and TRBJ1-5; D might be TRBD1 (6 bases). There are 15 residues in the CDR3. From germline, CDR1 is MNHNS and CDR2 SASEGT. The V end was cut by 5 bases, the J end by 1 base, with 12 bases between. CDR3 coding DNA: TGTGCCAGCAGTTCGGTTACAGGGAGCAATCAGCCCCAGCATTTT. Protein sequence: CASSSVTGSNQPQHF.

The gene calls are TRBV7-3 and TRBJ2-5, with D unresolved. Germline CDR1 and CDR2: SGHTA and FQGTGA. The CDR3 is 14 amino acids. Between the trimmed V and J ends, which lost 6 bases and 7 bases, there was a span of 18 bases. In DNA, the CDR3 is TGTGCCAGCAGTTTATCAGACGGGTCGGGGACCCAGTACTTC. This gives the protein CASSLSDGSGTQYF.

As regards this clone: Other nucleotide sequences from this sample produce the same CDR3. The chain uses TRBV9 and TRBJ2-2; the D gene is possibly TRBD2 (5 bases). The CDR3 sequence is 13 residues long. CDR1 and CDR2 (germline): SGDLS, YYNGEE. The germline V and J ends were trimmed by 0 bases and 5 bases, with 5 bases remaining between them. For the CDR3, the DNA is TGTGCCAGCAGCGTAGGCGGGACCGGGGAGCTGTTTTTT. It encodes CASSVGGTGELFF.

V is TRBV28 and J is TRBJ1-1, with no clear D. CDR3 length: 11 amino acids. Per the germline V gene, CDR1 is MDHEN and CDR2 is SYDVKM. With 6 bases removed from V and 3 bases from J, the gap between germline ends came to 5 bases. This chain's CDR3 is CASSSYTEAFF. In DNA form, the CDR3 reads TGTGCCAGCAGCTCCTACACTGAAGCTTTCTTT. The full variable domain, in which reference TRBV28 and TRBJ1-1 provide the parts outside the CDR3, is DVKVTQSSRYLVKRTGEKVFLECVQDMDHENMFWYRQDPGLGLRLIYFSYDVKMKEKGDIPEGYSVSREKKERFSLILESASTNQTSMYLCASSSYTEAFFGQGTRLTVV.

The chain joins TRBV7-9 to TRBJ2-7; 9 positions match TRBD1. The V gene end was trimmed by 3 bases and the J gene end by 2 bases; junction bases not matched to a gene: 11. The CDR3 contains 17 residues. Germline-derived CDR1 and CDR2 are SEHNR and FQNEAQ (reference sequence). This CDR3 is CASSFPGTGLETYEQYF. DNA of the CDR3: TGTGCCAGCAGCTTTCCCGGGACAGGGTTAGAGACCTACGAGCAGTACTTC. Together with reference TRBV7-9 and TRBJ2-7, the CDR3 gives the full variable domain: DTGVSQNPRHKITKRGQNVTFRCDPISEHNRLYWYRQTLGQGPEFLTYFQNEAQLEKSRLLSDRFSAERPKGSFSTLEIQRTEQGDSAMYLCASSFPGTGLETYEQYFGPGTRLTVT.

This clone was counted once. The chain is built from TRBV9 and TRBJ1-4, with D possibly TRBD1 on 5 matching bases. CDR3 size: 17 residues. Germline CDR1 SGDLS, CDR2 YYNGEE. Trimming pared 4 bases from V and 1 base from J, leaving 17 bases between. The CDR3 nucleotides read TGTGCCAGCAGCTCCCGAGGCCTGGGGGGAACTAATGAAAAACTGTTTTTT. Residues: CASSSRGLGGTNEKLFF.

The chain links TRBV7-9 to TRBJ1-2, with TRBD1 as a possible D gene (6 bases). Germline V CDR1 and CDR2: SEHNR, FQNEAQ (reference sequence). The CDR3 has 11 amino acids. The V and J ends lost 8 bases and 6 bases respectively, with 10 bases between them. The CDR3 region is CASARQDGYTF. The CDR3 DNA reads TGTGCCAGCGCTCGACAGGATGGCTACACCTTC.

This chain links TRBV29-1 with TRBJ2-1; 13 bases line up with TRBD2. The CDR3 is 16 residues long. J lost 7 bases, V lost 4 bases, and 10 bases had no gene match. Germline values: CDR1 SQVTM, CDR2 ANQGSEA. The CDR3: CSVGGLLAGGENEQFF. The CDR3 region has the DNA TGCAGCGTTGGGGGCCTACTAGCGGGAGGGGAGAATGAGCAGTTCTTC.

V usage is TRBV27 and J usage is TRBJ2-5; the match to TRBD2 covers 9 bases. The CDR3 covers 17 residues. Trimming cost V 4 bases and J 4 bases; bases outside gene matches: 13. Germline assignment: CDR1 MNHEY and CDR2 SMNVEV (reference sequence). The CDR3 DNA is TGTGCCAGCAGTTCGCGCGGGAGGGTTCCCCCTTCAGAGACCCAGTACTTC. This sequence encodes CASSSRGRVPPSETQYF.